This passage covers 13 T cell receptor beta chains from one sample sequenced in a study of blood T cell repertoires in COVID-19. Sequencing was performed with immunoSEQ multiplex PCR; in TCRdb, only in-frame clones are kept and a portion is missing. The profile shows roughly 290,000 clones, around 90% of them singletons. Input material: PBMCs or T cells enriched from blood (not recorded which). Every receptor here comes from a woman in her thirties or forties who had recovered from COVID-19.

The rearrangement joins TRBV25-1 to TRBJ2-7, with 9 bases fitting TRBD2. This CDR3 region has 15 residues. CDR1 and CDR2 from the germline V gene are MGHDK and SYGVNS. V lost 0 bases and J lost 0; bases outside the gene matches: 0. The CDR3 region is CASSEYSGSSYEQYF. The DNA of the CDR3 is TGTGCCAGCAGTGAATATAGCGGGAGCTCCTACGAGCAGTACTTC.

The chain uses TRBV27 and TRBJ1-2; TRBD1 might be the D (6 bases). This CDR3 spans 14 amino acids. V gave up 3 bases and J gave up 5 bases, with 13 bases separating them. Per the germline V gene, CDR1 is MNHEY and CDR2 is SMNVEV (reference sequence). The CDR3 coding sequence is TGTGCCAGCAGTTTGGGCCAGGGGCTTTATGGCTACACCTTC. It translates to CASSLGQGLYGYTF.

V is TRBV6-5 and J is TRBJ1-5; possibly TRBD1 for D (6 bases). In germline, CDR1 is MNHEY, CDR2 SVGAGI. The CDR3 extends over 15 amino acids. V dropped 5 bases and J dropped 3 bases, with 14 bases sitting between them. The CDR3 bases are TGTGCCAGCAGTCCCGGGACACTCTACAATCAGCCCCAGCATTTT. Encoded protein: CASSPGTLYNQPQHF.

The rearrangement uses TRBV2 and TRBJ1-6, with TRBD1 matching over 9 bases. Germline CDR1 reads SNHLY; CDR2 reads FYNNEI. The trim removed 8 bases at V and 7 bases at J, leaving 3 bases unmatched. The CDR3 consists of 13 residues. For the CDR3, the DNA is TGTGCCAGCTCAGGACAGGGGAATTCACCCCTCCACTTT. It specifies CASSGQGNSPLHF.

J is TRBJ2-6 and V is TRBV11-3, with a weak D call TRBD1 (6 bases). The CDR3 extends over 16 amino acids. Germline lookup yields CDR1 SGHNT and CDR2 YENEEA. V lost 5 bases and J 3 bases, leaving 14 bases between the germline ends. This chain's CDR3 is CASSPGQGYGANVLTF. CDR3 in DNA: TGTGCCAGCAGCCCAGGGCAGGGGTATGGGGCCAACGTCCTGACTTTC.

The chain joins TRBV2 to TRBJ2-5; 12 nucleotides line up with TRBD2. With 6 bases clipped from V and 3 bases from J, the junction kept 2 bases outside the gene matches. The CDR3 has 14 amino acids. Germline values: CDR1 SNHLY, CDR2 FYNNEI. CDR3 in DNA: TGTGCCAGCAGGAGGACTAGCGGGGAAGAGACCCAGTACTTC. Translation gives CASRRTSGEETQYF.

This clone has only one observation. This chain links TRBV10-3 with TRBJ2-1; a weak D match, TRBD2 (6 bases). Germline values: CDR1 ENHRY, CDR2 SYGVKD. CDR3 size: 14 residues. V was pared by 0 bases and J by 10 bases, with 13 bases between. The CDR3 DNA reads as TGTGCCATCAGTGAGTCAGGAGCGGGTTTCGAGCAGTTCTTC. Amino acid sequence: CAISESGAGFEQFF.

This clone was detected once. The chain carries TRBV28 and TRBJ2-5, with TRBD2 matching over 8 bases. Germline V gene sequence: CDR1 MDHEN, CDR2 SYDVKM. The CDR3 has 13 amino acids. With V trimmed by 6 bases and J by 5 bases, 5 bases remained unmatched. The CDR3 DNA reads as TGTGCCAGCAGAGCGGGAGCGGGGGAGACCCAGTACTTC. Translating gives CASRAGAGETQYF.

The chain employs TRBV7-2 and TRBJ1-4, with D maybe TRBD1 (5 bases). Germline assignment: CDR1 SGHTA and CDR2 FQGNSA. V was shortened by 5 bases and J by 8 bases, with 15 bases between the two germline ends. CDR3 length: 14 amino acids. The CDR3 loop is CASSLLGGGEKLFF. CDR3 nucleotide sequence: TGTGCCAGCAGCCTCCTCGGGGGGGGAGAAAAACTGTTTTTT. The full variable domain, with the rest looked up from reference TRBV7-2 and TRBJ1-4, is GAGVSQSPSNKVTEKGKDVELRCDPISGHTALYWYRQSLGQGLEFLIYFQGNSAPDKSGLPSDRFSAERTGGSVSTLTIQRTQQEDSAVYLCASSLLGGGEKLFFGSGTQLSVL.

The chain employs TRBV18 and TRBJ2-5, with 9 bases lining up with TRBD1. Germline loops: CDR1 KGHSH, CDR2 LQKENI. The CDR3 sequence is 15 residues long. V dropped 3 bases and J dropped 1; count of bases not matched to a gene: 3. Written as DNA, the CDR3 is TGTGCCAGCTCACCGGACAGGGGACTCCAAGAGACCCAGTACTTC. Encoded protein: CASSPDRGLQETQYF.

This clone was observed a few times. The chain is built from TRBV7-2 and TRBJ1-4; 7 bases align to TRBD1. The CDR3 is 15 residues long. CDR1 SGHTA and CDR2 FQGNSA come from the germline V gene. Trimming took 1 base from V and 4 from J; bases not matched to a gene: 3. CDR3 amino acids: CASSLGTGLNEKLFF. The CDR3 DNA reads TGTGCCAGCAGCTTAGGGACAGGTCTTAATGAAAAACTGTTTTTT.

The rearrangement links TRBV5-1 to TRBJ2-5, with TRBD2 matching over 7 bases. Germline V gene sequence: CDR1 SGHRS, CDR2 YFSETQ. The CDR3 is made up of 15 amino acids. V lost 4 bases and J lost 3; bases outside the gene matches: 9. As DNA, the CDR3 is TGCGCCAGCAGCCCCACGGGGGGATTCGAAGAGACCCAGTACTTC. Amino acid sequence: CASSPTGGFEETQYF. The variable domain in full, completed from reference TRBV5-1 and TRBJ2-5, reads KAGVTQTPRYLIKTRGQQVTLSCSPISGHRSVSWYQQTPGQGLQFLFEYFSETQRNKGNFPGRFSGRQFSNSRSEMNVSTLELGDSALYLCASSPTGGFEETQYFGPGTRLLVL.

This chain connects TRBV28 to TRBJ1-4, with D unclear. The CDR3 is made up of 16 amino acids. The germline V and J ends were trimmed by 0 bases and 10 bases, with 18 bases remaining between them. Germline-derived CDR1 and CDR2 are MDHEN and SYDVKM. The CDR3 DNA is TGTGCCAGCAGTTTATGGCGGGGTGGGCGGTTACGAAAACTGTTTTTT. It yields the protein CASSLWRGGRLRKLFF. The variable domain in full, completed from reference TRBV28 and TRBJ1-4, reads DVKVTQSSRYLVKRTGEKVFLECVQDMDHENMFWYRQDPGLGLRLIYFSYDVKMKEKGDIPEGYSVSREKKERFSLILESASTNQTSMYLCASSLWRGGRLRKLFFGSGTQLSVL.